Presented here are 10 T cell receptor beta chains from one specimen sequenced in a study of beta chain features in type 1 diabetes. Study results and limitations: Within each of all four CD4+ subsets, Type 1 diabetes patients had TCRB CDR3s that were moderately but significantly shorter.

All of the isolated RNA was reverse transcribed, so expressed TCRB transcripts were sequenced. The data were produced by immunoSEQ multiplex PCR, yet TCRdb's version contains in-frame clones alone and is incomplete. The sample yields approximately 270,000 clones, roughly an eighth seen once. Antigen specificity for these receptors is unknown. Sequenced input: naive CD4+ T cells from blood. Receptors originate from a man aged 25 to 40 with type 1 diabetes.

The gene calls are TRBV29-1 and TRBJ2-3; no clear D gene. The CDR3 length is 14 residues. The ends were cut back, 3 bases at V and 1 base at J, with 11 bases in the middle. Germline CDR1 is SQVTM and CDR2 is ANQGSEA. The CDR3 spells CSVDGVRGTDTQYF. CDR3 sequence (DNA): TGCAGCGTTGACGGTGTAAGAGGCACAGATACGCAGTATTTT.

This sequence joins TRBV7-9 and TRBJ1-1; the D is unclear. The CDR3 covers 13 residues. The ends were cut back, 3 bases at V and 3 bases at J, with 8 bases in the middle. Germline V gene sequence: CDR1 SEHNR, CDR2 FQNEAQ (reference sequence). Here the CDR3 reads CASSFGQDTEAFF. As DNA, the CDR3 is TGTGCCAGCAGCTTTGGTCAGGACACTGAAGCTTTCTTT.

This clone was detected a few times. This rearrangement joins TRBV5-4 to TRBJ1-1; D unclear. The CDR3 totals 13 residues. Looked up from germline, CDR1 is SGHNT and CDR2 is YYREEE (reference sequence). With 0 bases removed from V and 2 bases from J, the gap between germline ends came to 5 bases. The CDR3 nucleotides read TGTGCCAGCAGCTTGGGGAGAAACACTGAAGCTTTCTTT. Encoded protein: CASSLGRNTEAFF.

This clone was detected a few times. J is TRBJ2-5 and V is TRBV7-9; D is unresolved. In germline, CDR1 is SEHNR, CDR2 FQNEAQ (reference sequence). Between the trimmed V and J ends, which lost 2 bases and 3 bases, there was a span of 4 bases. The CDR3 is 12 residues long. The CDR3 loop reads CASSLLEETQYF. In nucleotides, the CDR3 is TGTGCCAGCAGCTTACTAGAAGAGACCCAGTACTTC.

The CDR3, as DNA: TGTGCCAGCAGACTCGACAGCTACGCCGGGGAGCTGTTTTTT. It encodes CASRLDSYAGELFF. V is TRBV6-5 and J is TRBJ2-2, with D possibly TRBD1 on 5 matching bases. The CDR3 totals 14 residues. Germline CDR1 is MNHEY and CDR2 is SVGAGI. The germline V and J ends were trimmed by 6 bases and 6 bases, with 14 bases remaining between them.

This clone showed up just a few times. This rearrangement joins TRBV5-1 to TRBJ2-2, with a weak D call TRBD1 (7 bases). Looked up from germline, CDR1 is SGHRS and CDR2 is YFSETQ. V lost 6 bases and J 0 bases, leaving 18 bases between the germline ends. The CDR3 is 17 amino acids. As DNA, the CDR3 is TGCGCCAGCAAAAGGCCAGGGGGGCCCCCGAACACCGGGGAGCTGTTTTTT. Its protein is CASKRPGGPPNTGELFF.

The chain joins TRBV14 to TRBJ2-7, with D perhaps TRBD2 (5 bases). Germline lookup yields CDR1 SGHDN and CDR2 FVKESK. CDR3 size: 15 residues. V was cut by 3 bases and J by 5 bases, with 17 bases left in between. The DNA of the CDR3 is TGTGCCAGCAGCCATGTACACCCGCTGAGGGACGAGCAGTACTTC. Its translation is CASSHVHPLRDEQYF. The whole variable domain, remainder taken from reference TRBV14 and TRBJ2-7, is EAGVTQFPSHSVIEKGQTVTLRCDPISGHDNLYWYRRVMGKEIKFLLHFVKESKQDESGMPNNRFLAERTGGTYSTLKVQPAELEDSGVYFCASSHVHPLRDEQYFGPGTRLTVT.

The sample holds a few counts of this clone. This chain uses TRBV7-2 with TRBJ2-1, with 8 bases fitting TRBD2. The CDR3 covers 14 residues. J was trimmed by 6 bases and V by 4 bases; bases with no gene match: 5. Germline CDR1 reads SGHTA; CDR2 reads FQGNSA. The CDR3 protein is CASSSVTSGNEQFF. CDR3 DNA sequence: TGTGCCAGCAGCTCCGTAACTAGCGGCAATGAGCAGTTCTTC.

Remarks on this clone: The junction shows a germline mismatch at one end, possibly a read error. The chain recombines TRBV7-7 with TRBJ2-1; 11 bases map to TRBD2. CDR1 SSHAT and CDR2 FNYEAQ come from the germline V gene (reference sequence). The CDR3 covers 15 residues. The CDR3 region has the DNA TGTGCTAGCAGCTTAGGTCTAGCGGGAGGTGATGAGCAGTTCTTC. Amino acid sequence: CASSLGLAGGDEQFF.

This clone was found a few times. This rearrangement joins TRBV21-1 to TRBJ2-3; the table gives TRBD2 as D, unverified against the DNA. TRBV21-1 is tagged as a pseudogene. The CDR3 spans 15 residues. DNA of the CDR3: TGTGCCAGCAGCAAGACTAGCGGGAGGGGGGATACGCAGTATTTT. This sequence encodes CASSKTSGRGDTQYF.